The 23 T cell receptor beta chains below come from one sample, sequenced in a study of T cell responses to AZD1222 COVID-19 vaccine. Using immunoSEQ multiplex PCR, the repertoire was profiled, and TCRdb retains in-frame clones only, with some absent. The sample records 80,000 to 100,000 clones, over 75% being singletons. Sequenced here: peripheral blood, sampled on day 0 of AZD1222 vaccination. The receptors come from an adult in good health.

The chain combines TRBV5-4 with TRBJ1-1; tentatively, D is TRBD1 (5 bases). V lost 0 bases, J lost 3 bases, and 12 bases lay in between. Germline CDR1 SGHNT, CDR2 YYREEE (reference sequence). The CDR3 has 15 residues. The CDR3 loop reads CASSLGFRGDTEAFF. The DNA of the CDR3 is TGTGCCAGCAGCTTGGGTTTTCGAGGGGACACTGAAGCTTTCTTT.

The gene calls are TRBV28 and TRBJ1-5, with TRBD1 matching 7 bases. V lost 6 bases, J lost 5 bases, and 7 bases stayed unmatched. CDR3 length: 14 amino acids. Germline CDR1 reads MDHEN; CDR2 reads SYDVKM. The DNA for the CDR3 is TGTGCCAGCAGATCTGGGACAGTTCATCAGCCCCAGCATTTT. This translates into CASRSGTVHQPQHF.

This chain connects TRBV5-1 to TRBJ2-2; possible D gene TRBD2, 7 bases. The germline V and J ends were trimmed by 0 bases and 7 bases, with 22 bases remaining between them. CDR1 is SGHRS, CDR2 YFSETQ, per germline. This CDR3 region has 18 residues. CDR3 loop: CASSLAGSGGSYHGELFF. The CDR3 DNA follows: TGCGCCAGCAGCTTGGCCGGCTCGGGGGGCTCATATCACGGGGAGCTGTTTTTT.

J is TRBJ1-4 and V is TRBV19; D remains ambiguous. The CDR3 is 12 amino acids. V was pared by 5 bases and J by 9 bases, with 10 bases between. Germline V gene lookup returns CDR1 LNHDA and CDR2 SQIVND (reference sequence). CDR3 nucleotides: TGTGCCAGTAGTCCGGCAGGCCAAAAACTGTTTTTT. Translated, it gives CASSPAGQKLFF.

V gene TRBV19 combines with J gene TRBJ1-3; 8 bases match TRBD1. This CDR3 is 13 amino acids long. CDR1 and CDR2 from the germline V gene are LNHDA and SQIVND (reference sequence). V was pared by 10 bases and J by 2 bases, with 4 bases of the junction left unmatched. This CDR3 reads CATSTGAGNTIYF. The CDR3 region has the DNA TGTGCCACTTCGACAGGGGCTGGAAACACCATATATTTT. Supplemented by reference TRBV19 and TRBJ1-3, the full variable domain reads DGGITQSPKYLFRKEGQNVTLSCEQNLNHDAMYWYRQDPGQGLRLIYYSQIVNDFQKGDIAEGYSVSREKKESFPLTVTSAQKNPTAFYLCATSTGAGNTIYFGEGSWLTVV.

The table lists this clone with a count of one. The rearrangement links TRBV7-2 to TRBJ2-7, with 8 bases that match TRBD2. The junction had 6 bases not matched to a gene; V was cut back by 3 bases and J by 2 bases. Germline CDR1 is SGHTA and CDR2 is FQGNSA. The CDR3 is made up of 15 amino acids. For the CDR3, the DNA is TGTGCCAGCAGCTTCTCCTTCGGGGGGGCCTACGAGCAGTACTTC. Encoded protein: CASSFSFGGAYEQYF.

The chain recombines TRBV5-4 with TRBJ2-3; D ambiguous. Trimming took off 2 bases at V and 4 bases at J, with 5 bases between the two ends. This CDR3 is built from 12 residues. Germline V gives CDR1 SGHNT, CDR2 YYREEE (reference sequence). DNA for the CDR3: TGTGCCAGCAGCTTCAAGCCAGATACGCAGTATTTT. Protein: CASSFKPDTQYF.

V is TRBV5-1 and J is TRBJ2-3, with TRBD2 matching over 10 bases. The V segment lost 4 bases and the J segment 5 bases; nucleotides outside the gene matches: 10. This CDR3 has 16 amino acids. CDR1 SGHRS and CDR2 YFSETQ come from the germline V gene. CDR3 nucleotides: TGCGCCAGCAGCAAAGATAGCGGGGGGACTGTAGATACGCAGTATTTT. Protein sequence: CASSKDSGGTVDTQYF.

This chain links TRBV6-2 or TRBV6-3 with TRBJ1-2; D is uncertain. The V end was cut by 2 bases, the J end by 1 base, with 11 bases between. This CDR3 has 15 amino acids. The germline V gene has CDR1 MNHEY and CDR2 SVGEGT. For the CDR3, the DNA is TGTGCCAGCAGTTACGATGAAGCGGTTAACTATGGCTACACCTTC. Amino acid sequence: CASSYDEAVNYGYTF.

CDR3 sequence (DNA): TGTGCCTGGAGAGGGACCTACTACAATGAGCAGTTCTTC. Protein: CAWRGTYYNEQFF. The rearrangement links TRBV30 to TRBJ2-1; possibly TRBD1 or TRBD2 for D (5 bases each). The CDR3 extends over 13 amino acids. The ends were cut back, 3 bases at V and 3 bases at J, with 9 bases in the middle. Germline V CDR1 and CDR2: GTSNPN, SVGIG (reference sequence).

The chain uses TRBV7-3 and TRBJ2-1; D is unclear. The ends were cut back, 2 bases at V and 15 bases at J, with 17 bases in the middle. Germline V gene lookup returns CDR1 SGHTA and CDR2 FQGTGA. The CDR3 is made up of 13 amino acids. The CDR3 nucleotides are TGTGCCAGCAGCTTACCCCCGAACACGGAATTGTTCTTC. It specifies CASSLPPNTELFF.

The CDR3, as DNA: TGTGCCACCAGCAGAGAGGGTTTAAGGGCTAGCACAGATACGCAGTATTTT. Its translation: CATSREGLRASTDTQYF. The chain is built from TRBV15 and TRBJ2-3; the D is unclear. The CDR3 runs to 17 residues. The germline CDR1 and CDR2 sequences are LNHNV and YYDKDF (reference sequence). V was shortened by 0 bases and J by 0 bases, with 13 bases between the two germline ends.

The CDR3 DNA follows: TGTGCCAGCAGTCTACAGACCCAGAATGAAAAACTGTTTTTT. This translates into CASSLQTQNEKLFF. The chain links TRBV2 to TRBJ1-4; D not resolved. There are 14 residues in the CDR3. Germline V gene data show CDR1 as SNHLY and CDR2 as FYNNEI. The germline V and J ends were trimmed by 5 bases and 5 bases, with 12 bases remaining between them. Supplemented by reference TRBV2 and TRBJ1-4, the full variable domain reads EPEVTQTPSHQVTQMGQEVILRCVPISNHLYFYWYRQILGQKVEFLVSFYNNEISEKSEIFDDQFSVERPDGSNFTLKIRSTKLEDSAMYFCASSLQTQNEKLFFGSGTQLSVL.

This clone occurred a few times. The chain couples TRBV20-1 to TRBJ2-7; perhaps TRBD1 as D (6 bases). This CDR3 is built from 11 residues. Trimming stripped 5 bases from V and 3 bases from J, with 8 bases between. Germline V gene lookup returns CDR1 DFQATT and CDR2 SNEGSKA (reference sequence). The DNA of the CDR3 is TGCAGTGCTCTGGACAGCTACGAGCAGTACTTC. Protein: CSALDSYEQYF.

V and J are TRBV5-1 and TRBJ1-3; D gene unclear. CDR3 size: 13 residues. Between the trimmed V and J ends, which lost 0 bases and 3 bases, there was a span of 4 bases. CDR1 and CDR2 from the germline V gene are SGHRS and YFSETQ. CDR3 sequence: CASSLGVGNTIYF. DNA of the CDR3: TGCGCCAGCAGCTTGGGGGTTGGAAACACCATATATTTT.

The V and J genes are TRBV18 and TRBJ1-3; a weak D match, TRBD1 (6 bases). The CDR3 totals 16 residues. Between the trimmed V and J ends, which lost 3 bases and 0 bases, there was a span of 12 bases. Germline CDR1 is KGHSH and CDR2 is LQKENI. The CDR3, as DNA: TGTGCCAGCTCACCCATGACAGGACCCTCTGGAAACACCATATATTTT. The encoded protein is CASSPMTGPSGNTIYF.

The chain links TRBV11-3 to TRBJ2-7, with TRBD2 matching over 9 bases. CDR1 SGHNT and CDR2 YENEEA come from the germline V gene. This CDR3 region has 14 residues. Trimming at V came to 5 bases and at J to 4 bases, leaving 6 bases not matched to a gene. The CDR3 loop is CASSPGLAPYEQYF. CDR3 bases: TGTGCCAGCAGCCCGGGACTAGCTCCGTACGAGCAGTACTTC.

The V and J genes are TRBV6-2 or TRBV6-3 and TRBJ1-5, with 7 bases identical to TRBD1. Unmatched junction bases numbered 7, after V lost 0 bases and J lost 2 bases. There are 17 residues in the CDR3. Germline lookup yields CDR1 MNHEY and CDR2 SVGEGT. CDR3 DNA: TGTGCCAGCAGTTACTCGGCAGGGGGGCGAGGCAATCAGCCCCAGCATTTT. Amino acids: CASSYSAGGRGNQPQHF.

V gene TRBV11-2 combines with J gene TRBJ1-2; 7 bases fit TRBD1. The CDR3 has 16 residues. Trimming cost V 5 bases and J 2 bases; bases outside gene matches: 11. The V gene's germline CDR1 is SGHAT and CDR2 FQNNGV. The CDR3 bases are TGTGCCAGCAGCCCCAGAGGGGCCAGGGGGAACTATGGCTACACCTTC. Encoded protein: CASSPRGARGNYGYTF.

The V call is TRBV6-4, the J call TRBJ1-2; maybe TRBD1 (5 bases). The CDR3 loop spans 13 amino acids. The germline gives CDR1 MRHNA, CDR2 SNTAGT. V was trimmed by 3 bases and J by 4 bases, leaving 9 bases between them. The CDR3 loop reads CASSESQGYGYTF. The CDR3 nucleotides read TGTGCCAGCAGTGAGTCGCAGGGCTATGGCTACACCTTC.

The chain recombines TRBV4-2 with TRBJ2-7; TRBD1 matches 10 bases. The J segment lost 7 bases and the V segment lost 0 bases, leaving 12 bases of the junction unmatched. This CDR3 region has 17 residues. Germline assignment: CDR1 LGHNA and CDR2 YNFKEQ. CDR3 sequence: CASSQDSKGQGTGEQYF. CDR3 in DNA: TGTGCCAGCAGCCAAGACTCGAAGGGACAGGGGACGGGAGAGCAGTACTTC.

The chain employs TRBV9 and TRBJ2-7; the D gene is possibly TRBD2 (6 bases). Germline V lookup: CDR1 SGDLS, CDR2 YYNGEE. CDR3 length equals 14 residues. Trimming took off 4 bases at V and 0 bases at J, with 11 bases between the two ends. The CDR3 coding sequence is TGTGCCAGCAGCAGCGGGCCTGTCTCCTACGAGCAGTACTTC. Protein: CASSSGPVSYEQYF. The full variable domain, in which reference TRBV9 and TRBJ2-7 provide the parts outside the CDR3, is DSGVTQTPKHLITATGQRVTLRCSPRSGDLSVYWYQQSLDQGLQFLIQYYNGEERAKGNILERFSAQQFPDLHSELNLSSLELGDSALYFCASSSGPVSYEQYFGPGTRLTVT.

V usage is TRBV30 and J usage is TRBJ1-1, with TRBD1 matching over 7 bases. Germline V CDR1 and CDR2: GTSNPN, SVGIG (reference sequence). V shed 2 bases, J shed 10 bases, and the junction held 4 bases outside the gene matches. This CDR3 region has 11 residues. CDR3 residues: CAWSLAGGAFF. CDR3 sequence (DNA): TGTGCCTGGAGTCTCGCAGGGGGAGCTTTCTTT.